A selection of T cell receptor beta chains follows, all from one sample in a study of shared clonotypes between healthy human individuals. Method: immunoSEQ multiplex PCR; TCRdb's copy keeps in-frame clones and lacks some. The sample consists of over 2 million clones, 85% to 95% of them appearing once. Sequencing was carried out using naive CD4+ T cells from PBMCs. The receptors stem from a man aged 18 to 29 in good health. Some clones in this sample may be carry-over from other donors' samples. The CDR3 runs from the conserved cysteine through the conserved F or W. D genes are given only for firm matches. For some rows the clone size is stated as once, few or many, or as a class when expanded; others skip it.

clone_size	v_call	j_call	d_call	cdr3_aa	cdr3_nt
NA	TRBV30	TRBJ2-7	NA	CAWTSGFTYEQYF	TGTGCCTGGACCTCAGGGTTCACCTACGAGCAGTACTTC
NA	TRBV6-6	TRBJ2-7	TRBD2	CASSYSGSGGSYEQYF	TGTGCCAGCAGTTACTCGGGTAGCGGGGGCTCCTACGAGCAGTACTTC
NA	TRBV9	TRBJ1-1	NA	CASSVHPENTEAFF	TGTGCCAGCAGCGTACATCCGGAGAACACTGAAGCTTTCTTT
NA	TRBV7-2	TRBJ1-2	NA	CASSLAGGGYGYTF	TGTGCCAGCAGCTTAGCAGGAGGTGGATATGGCTACACCTTC
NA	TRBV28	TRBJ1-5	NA	CASSLSVRVQHF	TGTGCCAGCAGTTTATCGGTCAGGGTACAGCATTTT
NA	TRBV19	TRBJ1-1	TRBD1	CASSIGDRRHTEAFF	TGTGCCAGTAGTATAGGGGACAGGCGACACACTGAAGCTTTCTTT
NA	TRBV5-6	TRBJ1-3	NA	CASSLGGAYSGNTIYF	TGTGCCAGCAGCCTGGGGGGGGCGTACTCTGGAAACACCATATATTTT
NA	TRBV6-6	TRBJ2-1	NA	CASSYSGTVNEQFF	TGTGCCAGCAGTTACTCGGGGACCGTCAATGAGCAGTTCTTC
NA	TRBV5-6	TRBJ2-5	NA	CASSSPANQETQYF	TGTGCCAGCAGCTCTCCGGCGAACCAAGAGACCCAGTACTTC
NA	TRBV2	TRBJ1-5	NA	CASSRDSNQPQHF	TGTGCCAGCAGCCGGGATAGCAATCAGCCCCAGCATTTT
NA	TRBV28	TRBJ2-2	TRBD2	CASTLGLAGPNTGELFF	TGTGCCAGCACCTTGGGTCTAGCGGGCCCCAACACCGGGGAGCTGTTTTTT
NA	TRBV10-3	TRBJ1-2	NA	CAISEDRITYGYTF	TGTGCCATCAGTGAGGACAGGATTACCTATGGCTACACCTTC
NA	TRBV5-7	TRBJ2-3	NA	CASSLDRADTQYF	TGTGCCAGCAGCTTGGACAGGGCGGATACGCAGTATTTT
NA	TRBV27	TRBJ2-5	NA	CASSQVGETQYF	TGTGCCAGCAGTCAGGTTGGGGAGACCCAGTACTTC
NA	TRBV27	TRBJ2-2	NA	CASVPRVPNTGELFF	TGTGCCAGCGTCCCTCGAGTTCCGAACACCGGGGAGCTGTTTTTT
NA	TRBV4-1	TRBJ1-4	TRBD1	CASSLRRVRDRGEKLFF	TGCGCCAGCAGCCTTCGCCGAGTCCGGGACAGGGGTGAAAAACTGTTTTTT
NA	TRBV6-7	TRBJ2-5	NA	CASRYPCHGLQMTQYF	TGTGCCAGCAGGTACCCGTGCCATGGTCTCCAGATGACCCAGTACTTC
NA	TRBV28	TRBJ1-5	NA	CASSPLGGGNQPQHF	TGTGCCAGCAGTCCCTTGGGGGGCGGCAATCAGCCCCAGCATTTT
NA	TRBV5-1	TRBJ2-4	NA	CASSLAVRANIQYF	TGCGCCAGCAGCTTGGCTGTCAGGGCGAACATTCAGTACTTC
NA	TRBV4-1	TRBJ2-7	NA	CASSLGTEPYEQYF	TGCGCCAGCAGCCTGGGGACGGAGCCCTACGAGCAGTACTTC
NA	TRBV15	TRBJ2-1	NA	CATSTQRAQSYNEQFF	TGTGCCACCAGCACCCAGAGGGCTCAATCCTACAATGAGCAGTTCTTC
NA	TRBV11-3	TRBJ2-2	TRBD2	CASSLGPGLGNTGELFF	TGTGCCAGCAGCTTAGGTCCGGGACTAGGAAACACCGGGGAGCTGTTTTTT
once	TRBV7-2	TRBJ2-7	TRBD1	CASSTDRAPDEQYF	TGTGCCAGCAGCACGGACAGGGCGCCCGACGAGCAGTACTTC
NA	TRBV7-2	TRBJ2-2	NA	CASSLRFWQLGPGELFF	TGTGCCAGCAGCTTAAGGTTCTGGCAGCTGGGACCCGGGGAGCTGTTTTTT
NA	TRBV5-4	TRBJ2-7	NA	CASSRSSYSYEQYF	TGTGCCAGCAGTCGCAGTTCTTACTCCTACGAGCAGTACTTC
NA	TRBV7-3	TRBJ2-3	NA	CASSQDRTDTQYF	TGTGCCAGCAGCCAGGACCGCACAGATACGCAGTATTTT
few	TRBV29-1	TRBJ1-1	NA	CSVEDIWVSTEAFF	TGCAGCGTTGAGGATATTTGGGTTTCGACTGAAGCTTTCTTT
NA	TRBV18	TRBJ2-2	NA	CASSPPSGELFF	TGTGCCAGCTCACCACCCAGCGGGGAGCTGTTTTTT
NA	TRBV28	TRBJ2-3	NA	CASSLGGTTDTQYF	TGTGCCAGCAGCCTGGGCGGGACGACAGATACGCAGTATTTT
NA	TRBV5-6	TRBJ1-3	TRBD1	CASSFRGTGRNTIYF	TGTGCCAGCAGCTTCCGCGGGACAGGGAGAAACACCATATATTTT
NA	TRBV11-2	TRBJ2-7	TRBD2	CASSTGTSGLEQYF	TGTGCCAGCAGCACTGGGACTAGCGGGCTCGAGCAGTACTTC
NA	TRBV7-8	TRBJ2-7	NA	CASSPLGSAGEQYF	TGTGCCAGCAGCCCCCTGGGGTCCGCGGGTGAGCAGTACTTC
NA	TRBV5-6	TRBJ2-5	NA	CASSPGLRAATGTQYF	TGTGCCAGCAGCCCGGGCCTTCGGGCGGCTACGGGGACCCAGTACTTC
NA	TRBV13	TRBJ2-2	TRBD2	CASSYRTSGRTGELFF	TGTGCCAGCAGTTACAGGACTAGCGGGAGAACCGGGGAGCTGTTTTTT
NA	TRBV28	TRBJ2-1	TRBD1	CASKGDRHNEQFF	TGTGCCAGCAAGGGGGACAGGCACAATGAGCAGTTCTTC
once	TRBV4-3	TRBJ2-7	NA	CASSQDRFGTYEQYF	TGCGCCAGCAGCCAAGACAGGTTCGGCACCTACGAGCAGTACTTC